The subject of this entry is one T cell receptor beta chain. TCRdb reprocessed the 5' RACE reads via MiXCR and lists one record per CDR3 protein. The sample lists about 38,000 distinct CDR3 sequences, 9.5% to 13% occurring once. The data belong to a study of neurological immune-mediated disorders. The receptor was derived from a woman aged 30 to 39 with HTLV-1-associated myelopathy (HAM/TSP). The sequenced material came from CD4+ T cells from blood.

The CDR3 spells CASSYVAGSTEAFF. The DNA for the CDR3 is TGTGCCAGCAGTTACGTGGCAGGGTCCACTGAAGCTTTCTTT. This chain links TRBV7-8 with TRBJ1-1, with a tentative D call TRBD1 (5 bases). There are 14 residues in the CDR3. V was pared by 6 bases and J by 4 bases, with 15 bases between. Germline V lookup: CDR1 SGHVS, CDR2 FQNEAQ.